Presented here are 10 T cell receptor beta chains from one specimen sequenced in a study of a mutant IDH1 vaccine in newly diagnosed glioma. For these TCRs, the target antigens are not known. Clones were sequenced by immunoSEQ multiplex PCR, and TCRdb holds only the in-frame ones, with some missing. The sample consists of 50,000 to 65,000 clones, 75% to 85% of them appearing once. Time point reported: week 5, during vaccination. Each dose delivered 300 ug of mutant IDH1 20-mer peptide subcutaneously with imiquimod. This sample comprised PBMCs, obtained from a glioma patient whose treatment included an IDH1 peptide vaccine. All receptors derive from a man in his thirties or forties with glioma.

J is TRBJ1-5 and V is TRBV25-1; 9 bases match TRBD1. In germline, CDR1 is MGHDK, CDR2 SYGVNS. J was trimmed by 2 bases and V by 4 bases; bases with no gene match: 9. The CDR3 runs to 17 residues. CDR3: CASSGGQGISGNQPQHF. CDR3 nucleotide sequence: TGTGCCAGCAGTGGAGGACAGGGGATTTCGGGCAATCAGCCCCAGCATTTT. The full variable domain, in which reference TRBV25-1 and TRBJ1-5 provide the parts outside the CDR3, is EADIYQTPRYLVIGTGKKITLECSQTMGHDKMYWYQQDPGMELHLIHYSYGVNSTEKGDLSSESTVSRIRTEHFPLTLESARPSHTSQYLCASSGGQGISGNQPQHFGDGTRLSIL.

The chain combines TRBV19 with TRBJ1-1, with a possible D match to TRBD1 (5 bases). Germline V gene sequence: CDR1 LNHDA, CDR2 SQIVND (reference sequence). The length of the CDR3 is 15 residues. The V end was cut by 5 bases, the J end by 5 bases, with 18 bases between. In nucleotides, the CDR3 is TGTGCCAGTAGTTTCTATCGACAGATTCGAACTGAAGCTTTCTTT. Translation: CASSFYRQIRTEAFF.

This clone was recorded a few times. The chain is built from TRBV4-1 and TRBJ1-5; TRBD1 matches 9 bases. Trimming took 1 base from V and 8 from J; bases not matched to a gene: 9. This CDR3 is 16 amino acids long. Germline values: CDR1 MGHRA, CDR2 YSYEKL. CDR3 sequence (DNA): TGCGCCAGCAGCCAAGTACCGGGACAGGGCGGGGAGCCCCAGCATTTT. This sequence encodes CASSQVPGQGGEPQHF.

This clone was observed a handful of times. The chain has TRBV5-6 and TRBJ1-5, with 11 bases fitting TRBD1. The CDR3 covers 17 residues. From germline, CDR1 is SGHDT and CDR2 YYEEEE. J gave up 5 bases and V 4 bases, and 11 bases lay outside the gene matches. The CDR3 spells CASSPGQGARFHQPQHF. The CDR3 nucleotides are TGTGCCAGCAGCCCTGGACAGGGGGCGAGATTTCATCAGCCCCAGCATTTT.

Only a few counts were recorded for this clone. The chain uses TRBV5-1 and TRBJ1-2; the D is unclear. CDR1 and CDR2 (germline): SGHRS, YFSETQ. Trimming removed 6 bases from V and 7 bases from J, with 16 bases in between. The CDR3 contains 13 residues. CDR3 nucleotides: TGCGCCAGCACCATAGAAGGTCCGGGTGGCTACACCTTC. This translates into CASTIEGPGGYTF.

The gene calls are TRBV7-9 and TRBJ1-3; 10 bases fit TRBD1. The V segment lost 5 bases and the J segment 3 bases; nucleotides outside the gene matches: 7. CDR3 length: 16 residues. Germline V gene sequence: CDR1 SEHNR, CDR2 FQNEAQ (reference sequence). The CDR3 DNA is TGTGCCAGCAGCCCGAGGACAGGGGGGTTTGGAAACACCATATATTTT. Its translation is CASSPRTGGFGNTIYF.

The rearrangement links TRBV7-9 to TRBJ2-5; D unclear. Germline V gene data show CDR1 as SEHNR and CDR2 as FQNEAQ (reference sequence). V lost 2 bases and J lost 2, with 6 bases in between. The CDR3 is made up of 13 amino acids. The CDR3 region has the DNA TGTGCCAGCAGCTTAACGGCACAAGAGACCCAGTACTTC. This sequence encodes CASSLTAQETQYF.

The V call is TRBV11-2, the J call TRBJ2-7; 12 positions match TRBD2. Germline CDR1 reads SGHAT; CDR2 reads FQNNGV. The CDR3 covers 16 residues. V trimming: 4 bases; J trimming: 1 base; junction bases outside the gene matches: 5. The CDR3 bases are TGTGCCAGCAGCTCCGTTACTAGCGGGGGGTCCTACGAGCAGTACTTC. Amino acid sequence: CASSSVTSGGSYEQYF.

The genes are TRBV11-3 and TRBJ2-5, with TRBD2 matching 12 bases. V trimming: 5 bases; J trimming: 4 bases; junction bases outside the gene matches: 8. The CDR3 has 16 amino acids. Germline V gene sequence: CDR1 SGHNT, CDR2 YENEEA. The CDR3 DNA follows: TGTGCCAGCAGCCCCGCTACTAGCGGGGGGCCAGAGACCCAGTACTTC. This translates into CASSPATSGGPETQYF.

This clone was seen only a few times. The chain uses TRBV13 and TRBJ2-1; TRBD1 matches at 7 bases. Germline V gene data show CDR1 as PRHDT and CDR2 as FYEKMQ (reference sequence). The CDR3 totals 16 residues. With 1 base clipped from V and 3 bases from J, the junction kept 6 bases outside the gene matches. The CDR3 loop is CASSLERRDSYNEQFF. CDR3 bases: TGTGCCAGCAGCTTAGAACGCCGGGACAGCTACAATGAGCAGTTCTTC.